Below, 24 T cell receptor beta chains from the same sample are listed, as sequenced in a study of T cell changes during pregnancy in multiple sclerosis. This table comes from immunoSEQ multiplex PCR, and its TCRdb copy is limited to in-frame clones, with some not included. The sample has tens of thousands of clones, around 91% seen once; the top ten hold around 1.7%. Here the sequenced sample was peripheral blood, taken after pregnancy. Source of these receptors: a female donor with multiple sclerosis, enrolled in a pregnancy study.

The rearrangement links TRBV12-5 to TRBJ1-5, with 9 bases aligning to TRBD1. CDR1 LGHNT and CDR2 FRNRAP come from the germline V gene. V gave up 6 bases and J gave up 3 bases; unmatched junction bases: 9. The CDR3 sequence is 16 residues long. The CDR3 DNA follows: TGTGCTAGTGGCCTAACTCGGACAGGGGACAATCAGCCCCAGCATTTT. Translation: CASGLTRTGDNQPQHF.

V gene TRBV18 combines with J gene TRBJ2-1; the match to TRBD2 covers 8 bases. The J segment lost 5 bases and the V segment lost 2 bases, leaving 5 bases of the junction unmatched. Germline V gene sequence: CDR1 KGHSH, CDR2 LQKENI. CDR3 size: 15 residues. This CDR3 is CASSPFGGDNNEQFF. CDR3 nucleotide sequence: TGTGCCAGCTCACCATTCGGGGGGGATAACAATGAGCAGTTCTTC.

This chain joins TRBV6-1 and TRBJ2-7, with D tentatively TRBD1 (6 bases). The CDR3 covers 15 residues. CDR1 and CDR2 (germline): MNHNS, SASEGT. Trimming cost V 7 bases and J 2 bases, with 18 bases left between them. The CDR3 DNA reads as TGTGCCAGCACCCTATCTCTGACAGGTGCCTACGAGCAGTACTTC. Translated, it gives CASTLSLTGAYEQYF.

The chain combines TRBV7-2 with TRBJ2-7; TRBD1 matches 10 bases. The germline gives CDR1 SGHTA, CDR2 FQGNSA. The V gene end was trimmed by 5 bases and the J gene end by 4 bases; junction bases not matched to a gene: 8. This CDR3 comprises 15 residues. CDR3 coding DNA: TGTGCCAGCAGCCTTGGGACAGGGGTCCGGTACGAGCAGTACTTC. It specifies CASSLGTGVRYEQYF.

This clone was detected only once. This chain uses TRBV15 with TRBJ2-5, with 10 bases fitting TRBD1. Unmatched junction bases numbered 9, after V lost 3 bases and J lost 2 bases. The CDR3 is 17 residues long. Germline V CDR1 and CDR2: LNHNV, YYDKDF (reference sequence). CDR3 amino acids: CATSSPRQGAAQETQYF. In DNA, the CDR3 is TGTGCCACCAGCAGTCCTCGACAGGGGGCAGCGCAAGAGACCCAGTACTTC.

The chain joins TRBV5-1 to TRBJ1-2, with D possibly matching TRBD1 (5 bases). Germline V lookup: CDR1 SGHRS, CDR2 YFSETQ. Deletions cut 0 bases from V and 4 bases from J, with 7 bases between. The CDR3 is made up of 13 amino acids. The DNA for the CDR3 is TGCGCCAGCAGCTTGGGACAGAGCTATGGCTACACCTTC. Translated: CASSLGQSYGYTF.

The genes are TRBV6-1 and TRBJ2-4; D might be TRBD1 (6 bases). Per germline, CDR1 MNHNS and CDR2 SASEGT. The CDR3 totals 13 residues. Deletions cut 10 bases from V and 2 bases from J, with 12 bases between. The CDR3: CATSGTTKNIQYF. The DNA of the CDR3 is TGTGCCACCTCCGGGACAACCAAAAACATTCAGTACTTC.

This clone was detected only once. The DNA for the CDR3 is TGTGCCAGCTCATCATTTCCGGGACAGGGAAATTCACCCCTCCACTTT. It encodes CASSSFPGQGNSPLHF. The chain has TRBV18 and TRBJ1-6; 9 bases agree with TRBD1. The CDR3 loop spans 16 amino acids. Trimming cost V 5 bases and J 7 bases; bases outside gene matches: 9. The V gene's germline CDR1 is KGHSH and CDR2 LQKENI.

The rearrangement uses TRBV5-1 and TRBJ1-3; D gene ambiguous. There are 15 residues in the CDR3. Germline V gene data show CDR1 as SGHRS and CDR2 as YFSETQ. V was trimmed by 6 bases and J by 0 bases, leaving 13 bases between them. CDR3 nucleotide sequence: TGCGCCAGCAAAGTCGGACGGGACTCTGGAAACACCATATATTTT. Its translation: CASKVGRDSGNTIYF.

Written as DNA, the CDR3 is TGCGCCAGCAGCGGGACGGGGGGAGGTGTGACGCAGTATTTT. Amino acid sequence: CASSGTGGGVTQYF. J is TRBJ2-3 and V is TRBV5-1; TRBD2 matches at 7 bases. Germline assignment: CDR1 SGHRS and CDR2 YFSETQ. CDR3 length: 14 residues. V lost 4 bases and J lost 9; bases outside the gene matches: 11. The full variable domain, rest sourced from reference TRBV5-1 and TRBJ2-3, is KAGVTQTPRYLIKTRGQQVTLSCSPISGHRSVSWYQQTPGQGLQFLFEYFSETQRNKGNFPGRFSGRQFSNSRSEMNVSTLELGDSALYLCASSGTGGGVTQYFGPGTRLTVL.

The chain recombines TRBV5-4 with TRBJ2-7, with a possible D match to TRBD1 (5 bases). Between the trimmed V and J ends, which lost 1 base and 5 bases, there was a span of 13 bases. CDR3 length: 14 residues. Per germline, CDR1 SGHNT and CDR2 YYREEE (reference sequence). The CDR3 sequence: CASSLWQGNDEQYF. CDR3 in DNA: TGTGCCAGCAGCTTGTGGCAGGGTAATGACGAGCAGTACTTC.

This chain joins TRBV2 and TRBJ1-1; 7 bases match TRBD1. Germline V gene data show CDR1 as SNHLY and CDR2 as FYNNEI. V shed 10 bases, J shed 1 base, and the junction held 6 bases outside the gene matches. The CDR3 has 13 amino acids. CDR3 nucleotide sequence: TGTGCCATAAGGGGACAGTCGAACACTGAAGCTTTCTTT. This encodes CAIRGQSNTEAFF.

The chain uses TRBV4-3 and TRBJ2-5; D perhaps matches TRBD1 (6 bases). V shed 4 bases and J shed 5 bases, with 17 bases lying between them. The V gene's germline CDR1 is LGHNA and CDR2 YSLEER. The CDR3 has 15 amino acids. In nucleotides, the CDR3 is TGCGCCAGCAGCCGCCACCTGCAGGGGTACGAGACCCAGTACTTC. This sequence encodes CASSRHLQGYETQYF.

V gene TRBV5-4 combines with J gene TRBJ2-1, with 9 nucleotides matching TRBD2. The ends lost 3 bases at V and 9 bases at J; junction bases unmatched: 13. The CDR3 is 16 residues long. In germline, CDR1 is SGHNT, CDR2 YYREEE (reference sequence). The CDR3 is CASSSLGAGGVGEQFF. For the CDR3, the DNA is TGTGCCAGCAGCTCCCTGGGGGCGGGGGGGGTCGGTGAGCAGTTCTTC.

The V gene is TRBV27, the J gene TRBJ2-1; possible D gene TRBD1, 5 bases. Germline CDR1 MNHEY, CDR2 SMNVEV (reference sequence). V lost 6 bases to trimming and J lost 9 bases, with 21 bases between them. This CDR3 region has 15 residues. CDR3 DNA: TGTGCCAGCAGGACACACGACAGTCCGTACGGTGAGCAGTTCTTC. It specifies CASRTHDSPYGEQFF.

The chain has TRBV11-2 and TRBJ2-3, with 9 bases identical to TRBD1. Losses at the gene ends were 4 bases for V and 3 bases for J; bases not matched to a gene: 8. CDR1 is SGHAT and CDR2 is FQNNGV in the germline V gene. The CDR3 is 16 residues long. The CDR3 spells CASSWGPGQGTDTQYF. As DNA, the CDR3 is TGTGCCAGCAGCTGGGGTCCGGGACAGGGAACAGATACGCAGTATTTT.

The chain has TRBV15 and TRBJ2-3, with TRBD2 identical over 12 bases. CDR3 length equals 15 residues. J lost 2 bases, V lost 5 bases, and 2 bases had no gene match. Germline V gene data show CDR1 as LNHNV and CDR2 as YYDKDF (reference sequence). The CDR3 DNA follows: TGTGCCACCAGCCCTAGCGGGGGGGCCACAGATACGCAGTATTTT. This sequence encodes CATSPSGGATDTQYF.

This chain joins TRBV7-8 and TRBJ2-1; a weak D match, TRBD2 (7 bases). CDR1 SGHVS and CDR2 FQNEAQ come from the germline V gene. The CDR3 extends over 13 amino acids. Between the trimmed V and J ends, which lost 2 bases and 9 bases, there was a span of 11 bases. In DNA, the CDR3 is TGTGCCAGCAGCTTAATTAGGGGGGGTGAGCAGTTCTTC. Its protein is CASSLIRGGEQFF.

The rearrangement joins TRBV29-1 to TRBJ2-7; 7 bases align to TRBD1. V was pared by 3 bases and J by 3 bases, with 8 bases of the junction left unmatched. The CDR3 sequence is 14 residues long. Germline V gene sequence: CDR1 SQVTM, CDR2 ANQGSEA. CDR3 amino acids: CSVERTGPNYEQYF. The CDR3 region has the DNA TGCAGCGTTGAGAGGACAGGACCGAACTACGAGCAGTACTTC.

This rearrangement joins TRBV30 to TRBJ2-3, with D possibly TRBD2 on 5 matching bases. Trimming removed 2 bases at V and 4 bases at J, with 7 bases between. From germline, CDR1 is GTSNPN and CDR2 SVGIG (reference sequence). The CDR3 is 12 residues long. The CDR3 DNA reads TGTGCCTGGAGTACGGGGTCAGATACGCAGTATTTT. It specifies CAWSTGSDTQYF.

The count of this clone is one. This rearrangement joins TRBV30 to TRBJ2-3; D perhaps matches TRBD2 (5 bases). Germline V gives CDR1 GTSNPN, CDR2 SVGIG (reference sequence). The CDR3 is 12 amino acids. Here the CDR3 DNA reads TGTGCTGGAGGATTTCTCCCAGATACGCAGTATTTT. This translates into CAGGFLPDTQYF. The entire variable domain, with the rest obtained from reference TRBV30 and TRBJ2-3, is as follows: SQTIHQWPATLVQPVGSPLSLECTVEGTSNPNLYWYRQAAGRGLQLLFYSVGIGQISSEVPQNLSASRPQDRQFILSSKKLLLSDSGFYLCAGGFLPDTQYFGPGTRLTVL.

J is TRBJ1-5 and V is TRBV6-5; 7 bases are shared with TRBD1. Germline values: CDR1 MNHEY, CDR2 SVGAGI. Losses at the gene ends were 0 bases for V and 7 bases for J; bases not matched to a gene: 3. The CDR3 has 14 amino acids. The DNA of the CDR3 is TGTGCCAGCAGTTACTCGACAGGGCAACAGCCCCAGCATTTT. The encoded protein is CASSYSTGQQPQHF.

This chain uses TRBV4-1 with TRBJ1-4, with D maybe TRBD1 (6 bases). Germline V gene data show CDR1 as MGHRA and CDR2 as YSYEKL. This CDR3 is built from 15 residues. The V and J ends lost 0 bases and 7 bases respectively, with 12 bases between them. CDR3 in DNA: TGCGCCAGCAGCCAAGACAGGGGAGGGAGTGAAAAACTGTTTTTT. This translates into CASSQDRGGSEKLFF.

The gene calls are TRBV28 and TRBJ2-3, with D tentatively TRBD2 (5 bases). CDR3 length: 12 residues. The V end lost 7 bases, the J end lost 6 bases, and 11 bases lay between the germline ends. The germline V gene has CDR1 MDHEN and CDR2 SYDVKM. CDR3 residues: CASTTRLDTQYF. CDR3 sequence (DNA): TGTGCCAGCACCACTAGGTTGGATACGCAGTATTTT.